These T cell receptor beta chains were read from a single sample in a study of vaccination and CD4 T cells after COVID-19. What these receptors recognize is not known. MiXCR was run by TCRdb on the PCR reads, yielding one entry per CDR3 protein. The profile shows fewer than 15,000 distinct CDR3 sequences, roughly 46% of them singletons. Sequenced here: CD4+ T cells from blood, cultured in vitro, sampled after SARS-CoV-2 vaccination. The receptors here all came from a human donor who had recovered from COVID-19. CDR3s include the opening cysteine and the closing phenylalanine or tryptophan. A D gene is named only where the DNA matches it firmly. The size field is filled for only some rows; it gives once, few, many or a size class.

J gene: TRBJ1-5; clone size: once; V gene: TRBV5-1; CDR3 length: 15; D gene: -; CDR3 DNA: TGCGCCAGCAGCTTGGATGTAAGGGGCAATCAGCCCCAGCATTTT; CDR3 protein: CASSLDVRGNQPQHF
J gene: TRBJ1-1; clone size: large; V gene: TRBV7-9; CDR3 length: 14; D gene: -; CDR3 DNA: TGTGCCAGCAGCTTAAATTACGGGAACACTGAAGCTTTCTTT; CDR3 protein: CASSLNYGNTEAFF
J gene: TRBJ2-1; clone size: -; V gene: TRBV24-1; CDR3 length: 17; D gene: TRBD2; CDR3 DNA: TGTGCCACCAGTGATCCGGGACTAGCGGGACCGTACAATGAGCAGTTCTTC; CDR3 protein: CATSDPGLAGPYNEQFF
J gene: TRBJ1-4; clone size: -; V gene: TRBV28; CDR3 length: 12; D gene: -; CDR3 DNA: TGTGCCAGCAGCCCCCGGCACGAAAAACTGTTTTTT; CDR3 protein: CASSPRHEKLFF
J gene: TRBJ2-1; clone size: -; V gene: TRBV30; CDR3 length: 14; D gene: TRBD2; CDR3 DNA: TGTGCCTGGAGTGTACCGACTAGCTCAAATGAGCAGTTCTTC; CDR3 protein: CAWSVPTSSNEQFF
J gene: TRBJ2-3; clone size: -; V gene: TRBV7-9; CDR3 length: 14; D gene: -; CDR3 DNA: TGTGCCAGCAGCTTAGCGGGCAGCACAGATACGCAGTATTTT; CDR3 protein: CASSLAGSTDTQYF
J gene: TRBJ2-2; clone size: -; V gene: TRBV24-1; CDR3 length: 14; D gene: -; CDR3 DNA: TGTGCCACCAGTAGGTCGAGAAGGACCGGGGAGCTGTTTTTT; CDR3 protein: CATSRSRRTGELFF
J gene: TRBJ2-7; clone size: few; V gene: TRBV6-1; CDR3 length: 16; D gene: TRBD2; CDR3 DNA: TGTGCCAGCAGCAGACTAGCGGGAGATACCTCCTACGAGCAGTACTTC; CDR3 protein: CASSRLAGDTSYEQYF
J gene: TRBJ2-1; clone size: -; V gene: TRBV6-1; CDR3 length: 12; D gene: -; CDR3 DNA: TGTGCCAGCAACCTAGGAGACAATGAGCAGTTCTTC; CDR3 protein: CASNLGDNEQFF
J gene: TRBJ2-1; clone size: -; V gene: TRBV11-2; CDR3 length: 13; D gene: -; CDR3 DNA: TGTGCCAGCAGCTTGACTTCAGGGGTTGAGCAGTTCTTC; CDR3 protein: CASSLTSGVEQFF
J gene: TRBJ2-7; clone size: few; V gene: TRBV20-1; CDR3 length: 14; D gene: -; CDR3 DNA: TGCAGTGCTGGGGGTGCGTCTACTAGGCGCGAGCAGTACTTC; CDR3 protein: CSAGGASTRREQYF
J gene: TRBJ1-2; clone size: large; V gene: TRBV20-1; CDR3 length: 13; D gene: TRBD1; CDR3 DNA: TGCAGTGCCATACCCGGGACAGGATATGGCTACACCTTC; CDR3 protein: CSAIPGTGYGYTF
J gene: TRBJ2-3; clone size: few; V gene: TRBV20-1; CDR3 length: 14; D gene: TRBD2; CDR3 DNA: TGCAGTGCTAGAGATGAAGCGGGAGGAGATACGCAGTATTTT; CDR3 protein: CSARDEAGGDTQYF
J gene: TRBJ2-7; clone size: few; V gene: TRBV7-2; CDR3 length: 14; D gene: TRBD2; CDR3 DNA: TGTGCCAGCAGCGAGACTAGCGGGTTCTACGAGCAGTACTTC; CDR3 protein: CASSETSGFYEQYF
J gene: TRBJ1-1; clone size: few; V gene: TRBV18; CDR3 length: 14; D gene: -; CDR3 DNA: TGTGCCAGCTCACTGGACAGATTGAACACTGAAGCTTTCTTT; CDR3 protein: CASSLDRLNTEAFF
J gene: TRBJ2-5; clone size: -; V gene: TRBV27; CDR3 length: 16; D gene: -; CDR3 DNA: TGTGCCAGCAGTTTGTTGTCGGCTAGCGAGCTGGAGACCCAGTACTTC; CDR3 protein: CASSLLSASELETQYF
J gene: TRBJ2-5; clone size: -; V gene: TRBV28; CDR3 length: 18; D gene: -; CDR3 DNA: TGTGCCAGCAGTTTGGGGTGGGGCAGGGGGGCCCAGCAAGAGACCCAGTACTTC; CDR3 protein: CASSLGWGRGAQQETQYF
J gene: TRBJ2-5; clone size: -; V gene: TRBV19; CDR3 length: 15; D gene: TRBD2; CDR3 DNA: TGTGCCAGTAGTTTCCCGACTAGCGGGATGGAGACCCAGTACTTC; CDR3 protein: CASSFPTSGMETQYF
J gene: TRBJ2-2; clone size: few; V gene: TRBV20-1; CDR3 length: 13; D gene: -; CDR3 DNA: TGCAGTGCTTGGAGGGCGAACACCGGGGAGCTGTTTTTT; CDR3 protein: CSAWRANTGELFF
J gene: TRBJ2-7; clone size: -; V gene: TRBV28; CDR3 length: 14; D gene: -; CDR3 DNA: TGTGCCAGCAGTTTAGCGCGGGACCCCTACGAGCAGTACTTC; CDR3 protein: CASSLARDPYEQYF
J gene: TRBJ1-2; clone size: few; V gene: TRBV20-1; CDR3 length: 14; D gene: TRBD1; CDR3 DNA: TGCAGTGCTTCGGGACAGGGACCTCGGGTTGGCTACACCTTC; CDR3 protein: CSASGQGPRVGYTF
J gene: TRBJ2-3; clone size: -; V gene: TRBV5-6; CDR3 length: 18; D gene: TRBD1; CDR3 DNA: TGTGCCAGCAGCTCCCGGACAGGGTGGGGTGGATATGGAGATACGCAGTATTTT; CDR3 protein: CASSSRTGWGGYGDTQYF
J gene: TRBJ2-7; clone size: -; V gene: TRBV6-5; CDR3 length: 16; D gene: TRBD1; CDR3 DNA: TGTGCCAGCAGTTCAACGACAGGGTTTCCTTCCTACGAGCAGTACTTC; CDR3 protein: CASSSTTGFPSYEQYF
J gene: TRBJ2-1; clone size: -; V gene: TRBV21-1; CDR3 length: 17; D gene: -; CDR3 DNA: TGTGCCAGCAGCAAAATAGGGGTTGGCTGGGAAAACAATGAGCAGTTCTTC; CDR3 protein: CASSKIGVGWENNEQFF
J gene: TRBJ2-7; clone size: -; V gene: TRBV27; CDR3 length: 13; D gene: TRBD1; CDR3 DNA: TGTGCCAGCAGTTGGGACAGGGCTTCCGAGCAGTACTTC; CDR3 protein: CASSWDRASEQYF
J gene: TRBJ2-3; clone size: -; V gene: TRBV5-4; CDR3 length: 15; D gene: TRBD1; CDR3 DNA: TGTGCCAGCAGCTACAGGGGGGACGGACCAGATACGCAGTATTTT; CDR3 protein: CASSYRGDGPDTQYF
J gene: TRBJ1-2; clone size: -; V gene: TRBV5-1; CDR3 length: 15; D gene: -; CDR3 DNA: TGCGCCAGCAGCCGGGAGCACGGAGAGTACTATGGCTACACCTTC; CDR3 protein: CASSREHGEYYGYTF
J gene: TRBJ2-1; clone size: few; V gene: TRBV7-9; CDR3 length: 16; D gene: -; CDR3 DNA: TGTGCCAGCAGCTTATGGGGGCGGTTCACCTACAATGAGCAGTTCTTC; CDR3 protein: CASSLWGRFTYNEQFF
J gene: TRBJ2-5; clone size: -; V gene: TRBV18; CDR3 length: 15; D gene: TRBD1; CDR3 DNA: TGTGCCAGCTCTTCCGGGACAGCGTACCAAGAGACCCAGTACTTC; CDR3 protein: CASSSGTAYQETQYF